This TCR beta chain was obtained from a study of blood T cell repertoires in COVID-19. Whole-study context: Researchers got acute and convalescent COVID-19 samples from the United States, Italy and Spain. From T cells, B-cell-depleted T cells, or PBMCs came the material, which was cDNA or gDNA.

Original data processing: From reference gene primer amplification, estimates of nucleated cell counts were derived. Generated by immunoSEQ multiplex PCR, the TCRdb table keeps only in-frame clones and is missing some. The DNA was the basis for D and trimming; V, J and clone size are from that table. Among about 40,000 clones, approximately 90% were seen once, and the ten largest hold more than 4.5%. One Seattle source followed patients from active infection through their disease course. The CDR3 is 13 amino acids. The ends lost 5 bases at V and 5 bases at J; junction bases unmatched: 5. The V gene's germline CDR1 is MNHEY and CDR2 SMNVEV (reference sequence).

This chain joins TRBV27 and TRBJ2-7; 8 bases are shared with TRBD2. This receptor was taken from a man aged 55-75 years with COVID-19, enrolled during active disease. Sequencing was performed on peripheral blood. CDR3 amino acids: CASSLPTSDEQYF. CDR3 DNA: TGTGCCAGCAGTCTTCCGACTAGCGACGAGCAGTACTTC.